The rows below give T cell receptor beta chains drawn from one sample of a study of technical replicates of blood from a handful of donors. Method: immunoSEQ multiplex PCR; TCRdb's copy keeps in-frame clones and lacks some. The table records under 90,000 clones, 93% of them present only once. The specimen sequenced was T cells isolated from PBMCs. The receptors come from a human donor in good health. Both conserved end residues are part of each CDR3. A D gene is named only where the DNA matches it firmly. Size is stated for part of the rows, as once, few or many counts, or as a class when the clone is expanded.

cdr3_aa: CASSLGQGAREQYF
cdr3_nt: TGCGCCAGCAGCTTGGGACAGGGGGCGAGGGAGCAGTACTTC
d_call: TRBD1
clone_size: .
j_call: TRBJ2-7
v_call: TRBV5-1

cdr3_aa: CASSVTYSGDTQYF
cdr3_nt: TGTGCCAGCAGTGTAACATACTCAGGGGATACGCAGTATTTT
d_call: .
clone_size: .
j_call: TRBJ2-3
v_call: TRBV2

cdr3_aa: CASSPGTENEKLFF
cdr3_nt: TGTGCCAGCAGCCCCGGGACAGAGAATGAAAAACTGTTTTTT
d_call: TRBD1
clone_size: .
j_call: TRBJ1-4
v_call: TRBV11-2

cdr3_aa: CASSEVAGGPEAFF
cdr3_nt: TGTGCCAGCAGTGAAGTGGCAGGGGGACCTGAAGCTTTCTTT
d_call: TRBD1
clone_size: .
j_call: TRBJ1-1
v_call: TRBV2

cdr3_aa: CASSQGTRGKGNYGYTF
cdr3_nt: TGCGCCAGCAGCCAAGGCACAAGGGGCAAAGGTAACTATGGCTACACCTTC
d_call: .
clone_size: .
j_call: TRBJ1-2
v_call: TRBV4-1

cdr3_aa: CASRTVYGYTF
cdr3_nt: TGTGCCAGTCGGACAGTCTATGGCTACACCTTC
d_call: .
clone_size: .
j_call: TRBJ1-2
v_call: TRBV21-1

cdr3_aa: CASRRQGPNYGYTF
cdr3_nt: TGTGCCAGCAGACGACAGGGACCTAACTATGGCTACACCTTC
d_call: TRBD1
clone_size: .
j_call: TRBJ1-2
v_call: TRBV2

cdr3_aa: CASSQGQGQGALDTQYF
cdr3_nt: TGCGCCAGCAGCCAAGGCCAGGGACAGGGGGCTCTGGATACGCAGTATTTT
d_call: TRBD1
clone_size: .
j_call: TRBJ2-3
v_call: TRBV4-1

cdr3_aa: CAWTSQAAETQYF
cdr3_nt: TGTGCCTGGACTTCACAGGCGGCCGAGACCCAGTACTTC
d_call: .
clone_size: .
j_call: TRBJ2-5
v_call: TRBV30

cdr3_aa: CASSTRGTAQFF
cdr3_nt: TGTGCCAGCAGCACCCGGGGGACAGCCCAGTTCTTC
d_call: .
clone_size: .
j_call: TRBJ2-1
v_call: TRBV9

cdr3_aa: CASSLLAPPQETQYF
cdr3_nt: TGTGCCAGCAGCTTACTAGCGCCCCCACAAGAGACCCAGTACTTC
d_call: .
clone_size: .
j_call: TRBJ2-5
v_call: TRBV11-2

cdr3_aa: CASSLIAIRERFTDTQYF
cdr3_nt: TGTGCCAGCAGTTTAATCGCGATACGGGAGAGGTTCACAGATACGCAGTATTTT
d_call: .
clone_size: once
j_call: TRBJ2-3
v_call: TRBV28

cdr3_aa: CASSVETGELTGELFF
cdr3_nt: TGTGCCAGCAGCGTAGAAACAGGGGAATTAACCGGGGAGCTGTTTTTT
d_call: TRBD1
clone_size: .
j_call: TRBJ2-2
v_call: TRBV9

cdr3_aa: CASSESSGQETQYF
cdr3_nt: TGCGCCAGCAGTGAGAGCAGCGGCCAAGAGACCCAGTACTTC
d_call: .
clone_size: .
j_call: TRBJ2-5
v_call: TRBV10-1

cdr3_aa: CASSWGTDNQPQHF
cdr3_nt: TGCGCCAGCAGCTGGGGGACAGATAATCAGCCCCAGCATTTT
d_call: TRBD1
clone_size: .
j_call: TRBJ1-5
v_call: TRBV5-1

cdr3_aa: CASSYTLDRLPGYEQYF
cdr3_nt: TGTGCCAGCAGCTACACCCTAGACAGGCTTCCGGGCTACGAGCAGTACTTC
d_call: .
clone_size: .
j_call: TRBJ2-7
v_call: TRBV28

cdr3_aa: CASSPEGRYGYTF
cdr3_nt: TGTGCCAGCAGCCCCGAGGGCCGCTATGGCTACACCTTC
d_call: .
clone_size: .
j_call: TRBJ1-2
v_call: TRBV7-6

cdr3_aa: CASSLGLANEQYF
cdr3_nt: TGTGCCAGCAGCTTAGGGCTAGCAAACGAGCAGTACTTC
d_call: .
clone_size: once
j_call: TRBJ2-7
v_call: TRBV11-2

cdr3_aa: CATKGRGAYEQYF
cdr3_nt: TGTGCCACCAAGGGGCGGGGGGCCTACGAGCAGTACTTC
d_call: TRBD2
clone_size: once
j_call: TRBJ2-7
v_call: TRBV11-3

cdr3_aa: CASSPPSGERRYEQYF
cdr3_nt: TGTGCCAGCTCACCGCCATCGGGGGAGCGACGCTACGAGCAGTACTTC
d_call: .
clone_size: .
j_call: TRBJ2-7
v_call: TRBV18

cdr3_aa: CSVEEAGTGDGYTF
cdr3_nt: TGCAGCGTTGAGGAAGCCGGGACAGGGGATGGCTACACCTTC
d_call: TRBD1
clone_size: .
j_call: TRBJ1-2
v_call: TRBV29-1

cdr3_aa: CASSLDGHQDSPLHF
cdr3_nt: TGCGCCAGCAGCTTAGACGGCCACCAGGATTCACCCCTCCACTTT
d_call: .
clone_size: .
j_call: TRBJ1-6
v_call: TRBV5-1

cdr3_aa: CSGGGVAYGYTF
cdr3_nt: TGCAGCGGGGGCGGGGTCGCCTATGGCTACACCTTC
d_call: .
clone_size: .
j_call: TRBJ1-2
v_call: TRBV29-1

cdr3_aa: CASSGTANTGELFF
cdr3_nt: TGTGCCAGCAGTGGGACAGCCAACACCGGGGAGCTGTTTTTT
d_call: .
clone_size: .
j_call: TRBJ2-2
v_call: TRBV6-4

cdr3_aa: CASSPMELGYTF
cdr3_nt: TGTGCCAGCTCACCAATGGAGTTGGGCTACACCTTC
d_call: .
clone_size: .
j_call: TRBJ1-2
v_call: TRBV18

cdr3_aa: CASSVLAGDTEAFF
cdr3_nt: TGTGCCAGCAGCGTACTGGCAGGGGACACTGAAGCTTTCTTT
d_call: .
clone_size: .
j_call: TRBJ1-1
v_call: TRBV9

cdr3_aa: CASSETSRSLYNEQFF
cdr3_nt: TGTGCCAGCAGTGAAACTAGCCGAAGCTTATACAATGAGCAGTTCTTC
d_call: .
clone_size: .
j_call: TRBJ2-1
v_call: TRBV6-1